The clone carrying this T cell receptor (beta chain) has a handful of counts. Its antigen is not known. The CDR3 is 14 amino acids. In germline, CDR1 is SGHTA, CDR2 FQGNSA. V was cut by 5 bases and J by 6 bases, with 17 bases left in between. The data stem from a study of response to subunit inactivated influenza vaccine. MiXCR was run by TCRdb on the RT-PCR reads, yielding one entry per CDR3 protein. The data hold roughly 500,000 distinct CDR3 sequences, with more than 15% observed a single time. Study conclusions and caveats: Every seasonal influenza vaccination brings in few new T cells, the authors suggested.

The sample in question was CD4+ T cells sorted from PBMCs, obtained around 25 months after vaccination. The V call is TRBV7-2, the J call TRBJ2-7; D tentatively reads TRBD1 or TRBD2 (5 bases each). The origin of this receptor is a man in his fifties or sixties who received an inactivated influenza vaccine. The CDR3 DNA sequence: TGTGCCAGCAGCCCCCAGGTTAGGGACGGCGAGCAGTACTTC. Its protein product is CASSPQVRDGEQYF. Combining the CDR3 with reference TRBV7-2 and TRBJ2-7 gives the whole variable domain GAGVSQSPSNKVTEKGKDVELRCDPISGHTALYWYRQSLGQGLEFLIYFQGNSAPDKSGLPSDRFSAERTGGSVSTLTIQRTQQEDSAVYLCASSPQVRDGEQYFGPGTRLTVT.